Listed here are 18 T cell receptor beta chains from one sample, sequenced in a study of Tregs in tolerant kidney transplant recipients. Profiling relied on immunoSEQ multiplex PCR, and the TCRdb table lists in-frame clones only, not all of them. The sample includes approximately 66,000 clones, 70% to 90% of them seen just once. Sequencing used Tregs from blood, obtained before the transplant. These receptors all come from a human donor who received a combined kidney and bone marrow transplant.

This clone was counted once. The gene calls are TRBV5-6 and TRBJ2-3; TRBD2 matches 10 bases. CDR1 SGHDT and CDR2 YYEEEE come from the germline V gene. CDR3 length: 14 amino acids. V was clipped by 4 bases and J by 4 bases; unmatched bases: 3. The CDR3 sequence is CASSLGLASDTQYF. In nucleotides, the CDR3 is TGTGCCAGCAGCCTGGGACTAGCGTCAGATACGCAGTATTTT.

As DNA, the CDR3 is TGTGCCAGTCAACAGGTCTGGGAGACCCAGTACTTC. Translation gives CASQQVWETQYF. The rearrangement uses TRBV5-6 and TRBJ2-5, with TRBD1 as a possible D gene (5 bases). CDR3 length: 12 amino acids. V dropped 8 bases and J dropped 5 bases, with 13 bases sitting between them. Per the germline V gene, CDR1 is SGHDT and CDR2 is YYEEEE. The entire variable domain, with the rest obtained from reference TRBV5-6 and TRBJ2-5, is as follows: DAGVTQSPTHLIKTRGQQVTLRCSPKSGHDTVSWYQQALGQGPQFIFQYYEEEERQRGNFPDRFSGHQFPNYSSELNVNALLLGDSALYLCASQQVWETQYFGPGTRLLVL.

The genes are TRBV2 and TRBJ1-1; D remains ambiguous. Looked up from germline, CDR1 is SNHLY and CDR2 is FYNNEI. The ends were cut back, 8 bases at V and 5 bases at J, with 12 bases in the middle. The CDR3 is made up of 12 amino acids. The CDR3 bases are TGTGCCAGCCTATCCGTGGAGACTGAAGCTTTCTTT. This codes for CASLSVETEAFF. The full variable domain, with the rest looked up from reference TRBV2 and TRBJ1-1, is EPEVTQTPSHQVTQMGQEVILRCVPISNHLYFYWYRQILGQKVEFLVSFYNNEISEKSEIFDDQFSVERPDGSNFTLKIRSTKLEDSAMYFCASLSVETEAFFGQGTRLTVV.

This clone came up once. The chain links TRBV7-8 to TRBJ2-3; 7 nucleotides line up with TRBD1. CDR1 is SGHVS, CDR2 FQNEAQ, per germline. With 1 base clipped from V and 12 bases from J, the junction kept 7 bases outside the gene matches. CDR3 length equals 13 residues. This CDR3 reads CASSLEGAIFQYF. The DNA of the CDR3 is TGTGCCAGCAGCTTAGAGGGGGCAATATTCCAGTATTTT.

The V call is TRBV20-1, the J call TRBJ2-5; the D call may be TRBD1 or TRBD2 (5 bases each). Germline-derived CDR1 and CDR2 are DFQATT and SNEGSKA (reference sequence). The CDR3 loop spans 10 amino acids. Trimming took 6 bases from V and 10 from J, leaving 12 bases between them. The CDR3 sequence is CSADTGRQYF. The CDR3 DNA is TGCAGTGCGGACACGGGACGCCAGTACTTC.

The chain joins TRBV7-8 to TRBJ1-1; D is unclear. This CDR3 has 15 residues. V lost 3 bases, J lost 1 base, and 12 bases lay in between. The germline V gene has CDR1 SGHVS and CDR2 FQNEAQ. The CDR3 loop is CASSFSGRPNTEAFF. CDR3 nucleotide sequence: TGTGCCAGCAGCTTCTCTGGACGGCCGAACACTGAAGCTTTCTTT.

The chain carries TRBV19 and TRBJ2-1; D is possibly TRBD1 or TRBD2 (5 bases each). V was clipped by 6 bases and J by 7 bases, with 19 bases between them. There are 15 residues in the CDR3. CDR1 and CDR2 from the germline V gene are LNHDA and SQIVND (reference sequence). Here the CDR3 DNA reads TGTGCCAGTAGCGCCGGGGCTCTAGGGAAAAATGAGCAGTTCTTC. This sequence encodes CASSAGALGKNEQFF.

This chain joins TRBV7-2 and TRBJ2-4, with D tentatively TRBD2 (5 bases). V was shortened by 2 bases and J by 3 bases, with 5 bases between the two germline ends. The CDR3 spans 13 residues. The germline V gene has CDR1 SGHTA and CDR2 FQGNSA. Here the CDR3 reads CASSLRGKNIQYF. The CDR3 DNA reads TGTGCCAGCAGCTTACGGGGCAAAAACATTCAGTACTTC.

The gene calls are TRBV7-9 and TRBJ2-2; 7 nucleotides match TRBD1. Germline-derived CDR1 and CDR2 are SEHNR and FQNEAQ (reference sequence). V shed 5 bases, J shed 7 bases, and the junction held 10 bases outside the gene matches. The CDR3 contains 15 residues. CDR3 DNA sequence: TGTGCCAGCAGCCCCACACAGGGGATCGGCGGGGAGCTGTTTTTT. Protein sequence: CASSPTQGIGGELFF.

The V gene is TRBV9, the J gene TRBJ2-5; no firm D call. The DNA matches TRBJ2-7 better at its end, which makes the J call doubtful. This CDR3 has 14 amino acids. Germline V gene sequence: CDR1 SGDLS, CDR2 YYNGEE. CDR3 sequence: CASSVGTDLYEQYF. The CDR3 DNA is TGTGCCAGCAGCGTAGGAACAGACCTCTACGAGCAGTACTTC.

This chain connects TRBV11-2 to TRBJ2-5, with D possibly matching TRBD2 (6 bases). The CDR3 is made up of 12 amino acids. The V gene's germline CDR1 is SGHAT and CDR2 FQNNGV. With 4 bases removed from V and 5 bases from J, the gap between germline ends came to 8 bases. The CDR3 loop reads CASSSTRETQYF. Written as DNA, the CDR3 is TGTGCCAGCAGCTCGACTAGGGAGACCCAGTACTTC.

V is TRBV5-4 and J is TRBJ1-1; tentatively, D is TRBD1 (6 bases). CDR1 is SGHNT, CDR2 YYREEE, per germline (reference sequence). Trimming removed 0 bases at V and 1 base at J, with 10 bases between. The length of the CDR3 is 15 residues. The CDR3 region has the DNA TGTGCCAGCAGCTTGGCACCGGACAGGAACACTGAAGCTTTCTTT. Residues: CASSLAPDRNTEAFF.

This chain connects TRBV11-2 to TRBJ1-2; D gene ambiguous. V was cut by 1 base and J by 4 bases, with 7 bases left in between. The CDR3 is 13 residues long. Germline CDR1 is SGHAT and CDR2 is FQNNGV. The CDR3 DNA is TGTGCCAGCAGCTTAGCGGGCGGCTATGGCTACACCTTC. This codes for CASSLAGGYGYTF.

This clone came up a few times. CDR3: CASSSRQGSSTDTQYF. CDR3 nucleotide sequence: TGTGCCAGCAGCTCCCGACAGGGTTCTAGCACAGATACGCAGTATTTT. The rearrangement links TRBV7-2 to TRBJ2-3; 7 nucleotides agree with TRBD1. In germline, CDR1 is SGHTA, CDR2 FQGNSA. This CDR3 is built from 16 residues. Trimming cost V 4 bases and J 0 bases; bases outside gene matches: 7.

The rearrangement links TRBV18 to TRBJ1-6; 9 bases are a match to TRBD1. CDR3 length: 17 residues. Germline values: CDR1 KGHSH, CDR2 LQKENI. V lost 6 bases, J lost 7 bases, and 13 bases stayed unmatched. CDR3 residues: CASSPGAGGTGNSPLHF. The CDR3 DNA reads TGTGCCAGCTCCCCAGGGGCCGGTGGGACAGGGAATTCACCCCTCCACTTT.

Turning to this clone: Other DNA sequences in the sample encode the same CDR3. The chain carries TRBV28 and TRBJ1-1; D remains unclear. The CDR3 extends over 12 amino acids. Between the trimmed V and J ends, which lost 3 bases and 1 base, there was a span of 3 bases. Germline CDR1 reads MDHEN; CDR2 reads SYDVKM. The CDR3 here is CASSLQNTEAFF. CDR3 in DNA: TGTGCCAGCAGTTTGCAGAACACTGAAGCTTTCTTT.

This rearrangement joins TRBV6-6 to TRBJ2-1, with 14 positions matching TRBD2. The CDR3 spans 16 residues. From germline, CDR1 is MNHNY and CDR2 SVGAGI (reference sequence). The V segment lost 2 bases and the J segment 9 bases; nucleotides outside the gene matches: 6. The CDR3 region is CASSYRLAGGASEQFF. Written as DNA, the CDR3 is TGTGCCAGCAGTTACCGACTAGCGGGAGGGGCAAGTGAGCAGTTCTTC.

The chain has TRBV15 and TRBJ2-3, with 8 bases that match TRBD1. Germline V CDR1 and CDR2: LNHNV, YYDKDF (reference sequence). The V segment lost 0 bases and the J segment 2 bases; nucleotides outside the gene matches: 16. This CDR3 is built from 20 residues. The CDR3 DNA reads TGTGCCACCAGCAGAGAGAGGGACCCCGGACAGGGACCACTCACAGATACGCAGTATTTT. This translates into CATSRERDPGQGPLTDTQYF.